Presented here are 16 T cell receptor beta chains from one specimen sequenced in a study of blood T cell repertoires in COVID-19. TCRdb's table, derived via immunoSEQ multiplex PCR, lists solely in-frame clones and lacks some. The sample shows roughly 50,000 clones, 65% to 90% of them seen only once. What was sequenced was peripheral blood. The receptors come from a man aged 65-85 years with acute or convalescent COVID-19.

CDR3 DNA sequence: TGTGCCAGTAGTACTCTAGCGGGGGATCGTACCGGGGAGCTGTTTTTT. It is translated as CASSTLAGDRTGELFF. This rearrangement joins TRBV19 to TRBJ2-2; 10 bases align to TRBD2. CDR3 size: 16 residues. Per germline, CDR1 LNHDA and CDR2 SQIVND (reference sequence). V was pared by 4 bases and J by 5 bases, with 7 bases of the junction left unmatched.

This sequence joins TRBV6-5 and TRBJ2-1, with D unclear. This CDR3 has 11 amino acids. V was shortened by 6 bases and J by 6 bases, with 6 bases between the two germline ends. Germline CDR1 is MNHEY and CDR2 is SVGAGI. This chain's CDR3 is CASRLSNEQFF. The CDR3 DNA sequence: TGTGCCAGCAGACTTAGCAATGAGCAGTTCTTC.

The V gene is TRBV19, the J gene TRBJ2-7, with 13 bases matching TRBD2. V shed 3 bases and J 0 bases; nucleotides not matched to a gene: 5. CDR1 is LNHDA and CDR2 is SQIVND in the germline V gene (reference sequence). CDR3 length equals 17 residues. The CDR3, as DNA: TGTGCCAGTAGTATCACCGGGACTAGCGGGACCTCCTACGAGCAGTACTTC. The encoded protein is CASSITGTSGTSYEQYF.

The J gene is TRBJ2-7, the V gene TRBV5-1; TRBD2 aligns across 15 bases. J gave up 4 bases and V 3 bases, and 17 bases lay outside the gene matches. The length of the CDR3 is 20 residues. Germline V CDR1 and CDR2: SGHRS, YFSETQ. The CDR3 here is CASSWLPRTSGGADRYEQYV. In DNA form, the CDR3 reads TGCGCCAGCAGCTGGCTCCCGCGGACTAGCGGGGGGGCCGACCGGTACGAGCAGTACGTC.

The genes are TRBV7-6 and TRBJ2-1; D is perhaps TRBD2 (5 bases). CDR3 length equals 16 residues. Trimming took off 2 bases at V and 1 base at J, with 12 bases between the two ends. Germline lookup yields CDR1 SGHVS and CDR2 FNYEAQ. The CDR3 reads CASSLSGRLSYNEQFF. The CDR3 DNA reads TGTGCCAGCAGCTTATCTGGGAGACTATCCTACAATGAGCAGTTCTTC.

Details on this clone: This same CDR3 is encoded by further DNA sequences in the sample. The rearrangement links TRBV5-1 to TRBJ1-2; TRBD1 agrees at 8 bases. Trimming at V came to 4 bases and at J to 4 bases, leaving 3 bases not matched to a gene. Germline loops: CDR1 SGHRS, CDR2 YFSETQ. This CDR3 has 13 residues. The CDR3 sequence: CASSPDRGYGYTF. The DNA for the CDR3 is TGCGCCAGCAGCCCCGACAGGGGCTATGGCTACACCTTC.

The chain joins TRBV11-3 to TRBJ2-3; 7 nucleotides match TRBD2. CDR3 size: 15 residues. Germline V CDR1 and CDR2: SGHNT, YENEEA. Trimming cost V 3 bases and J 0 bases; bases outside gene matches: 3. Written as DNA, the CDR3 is TGTGCCAGCAGCTTTGGGCGGGGGAGCACAGATACGCAGTATTTT. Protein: CASSFGRGSTDTQYF.

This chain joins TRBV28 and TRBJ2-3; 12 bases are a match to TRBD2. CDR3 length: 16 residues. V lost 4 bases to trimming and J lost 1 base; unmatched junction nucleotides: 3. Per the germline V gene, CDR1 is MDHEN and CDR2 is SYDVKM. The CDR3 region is CASSSWTSGGTDTQYF. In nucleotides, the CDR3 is TGTGCCAGCAGTTCTTGGACTAGCGGGGGCACAGATACGCAGTATTTT.

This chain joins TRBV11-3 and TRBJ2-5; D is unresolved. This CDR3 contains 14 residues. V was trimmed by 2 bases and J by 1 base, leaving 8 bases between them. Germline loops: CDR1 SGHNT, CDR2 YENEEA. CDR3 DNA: TGTGCCAGCAGCTTAAGCGCAACCCAAGAGACCCAGTACTTC. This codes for CASSLSATQETQYF.

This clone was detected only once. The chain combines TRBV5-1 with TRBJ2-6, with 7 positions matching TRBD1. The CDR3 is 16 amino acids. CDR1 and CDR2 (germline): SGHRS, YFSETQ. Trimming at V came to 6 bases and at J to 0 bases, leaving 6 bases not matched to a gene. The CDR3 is CASTGQTSSGANVLTF. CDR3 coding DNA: TGCGCCAGCACGGGACAGACGAGCTCTGGGGCCAACGTCCTGACTTTC.

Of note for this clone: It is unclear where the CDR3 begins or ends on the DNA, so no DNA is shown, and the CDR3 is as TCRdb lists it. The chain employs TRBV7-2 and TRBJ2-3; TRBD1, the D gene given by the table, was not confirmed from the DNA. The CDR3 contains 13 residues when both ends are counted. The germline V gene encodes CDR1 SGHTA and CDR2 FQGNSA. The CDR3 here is CASSFLAQGTQYF.

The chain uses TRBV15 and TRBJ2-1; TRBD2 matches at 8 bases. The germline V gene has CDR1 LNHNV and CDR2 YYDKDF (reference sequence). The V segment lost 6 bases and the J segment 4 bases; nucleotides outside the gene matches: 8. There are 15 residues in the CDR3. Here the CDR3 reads CATSIKREYYNEQFF. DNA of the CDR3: TGTGCCACCAGTATCAAGCGGGAGTATTACAATGAGCAGTTCTTC.

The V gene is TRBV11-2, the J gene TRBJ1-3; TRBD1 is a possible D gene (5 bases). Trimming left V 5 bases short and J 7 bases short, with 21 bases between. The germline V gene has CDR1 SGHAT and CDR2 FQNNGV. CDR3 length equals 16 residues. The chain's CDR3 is CASSGAAEPPTNTIYF. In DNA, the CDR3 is TGTGCCAGCAGCGGGGCGGCGGAACCGCCGACGAACACCATATATTTT.

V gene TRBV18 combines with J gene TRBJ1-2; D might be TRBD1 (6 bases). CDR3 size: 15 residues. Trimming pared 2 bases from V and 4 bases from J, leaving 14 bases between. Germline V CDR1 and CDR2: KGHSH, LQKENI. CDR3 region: CASSPNYRVTYGYTF. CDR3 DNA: TGTGCCAGCTCACCAAACTACAGGGTCACCTATGGCTACACCTTC.

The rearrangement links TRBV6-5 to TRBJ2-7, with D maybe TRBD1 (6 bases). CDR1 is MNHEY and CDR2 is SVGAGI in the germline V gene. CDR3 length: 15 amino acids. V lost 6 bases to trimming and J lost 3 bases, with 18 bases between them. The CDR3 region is CASSQDRMLYYEQYF. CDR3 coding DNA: TGTGCCAGCAGCCAAGACAGGATGCTATACTACGAGCAGTACTTC.

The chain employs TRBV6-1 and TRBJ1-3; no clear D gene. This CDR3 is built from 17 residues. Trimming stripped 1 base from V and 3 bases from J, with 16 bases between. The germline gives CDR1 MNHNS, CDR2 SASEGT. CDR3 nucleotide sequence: TGTGCCAGCAGTGAAGACCCCCGAACATTATATGGAAACACCATATATTTT. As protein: CASSEDPRTLYGNTIYF.